The 26 T cell receptor beta chains listed next were all sequenced from one sample in a study of shared T cell receptors in the human thymus. Clones were read by immunoSEQ multiplex PCR, and TCRdb kept only the in-frame ones, dropping some. Of 700,000 to 750,000 clones listed, 70% to 90% are singletons. The sample was also reused in another study, on human thymus T cells.

The sequencing sample was made of thymocytes. Source of these receptors: a girl under two years old with a congenital heart defect.

This clone was detected a few times. The rearrangement uses TRBV6-5 and TRBJ1-1, with D tentatively TRBD1 (5 bases). The CDR3 is 14 amino acids. Trimming shortened V by 6 bases and J by 1 base, and 12 bases separated the two germline ends. Germline V gives CDR1 MNHEY, CDR2 SVGAGI. CDR3 amino acids: CASSRIGGNTEAFF. The CDR3 DNA reads as TGTGCCAGCAGCCGCATCGGGGGGAACACTGAAGCTTTCTTT.

The genes are TRBV4-3 and TRBJ1-3, with D perhaps TRBD1 (5 bases). Trimming shortened V by 2 bases and J by 0 bases, and 14 bases separated the two germline ends. Germline assignment: CDR1 LGHNA and CDR2 YSLEER. The CDR3 is made up of 17 amino acids. CDR3: CASSQLGPKVSGNTIYF. Here the CDR3 DNA reads TGCGCCAGCAGCCAATTGGGGCCTAAGGTCTCTGGAAACACCATATATTTT.

The chain joins TRBV6-1 to TRBJ1-2; 8 bases match TRBD1. Germline CDR1 is MNHNS and CDR2 is SASEGT. Losses at the gene ends were 3 bases for V and 2 bases for J; bases not matched to a gene: 8. The CDR3 is 16 residues long. DNA for the CDR3: TGTGCCAGCAGTGACCCGAGGGACAGGTCGAACTATGGCTACACCTTC. Encoded protein: CASSDPRDRSNYGYTF.

The chain employs TRBV5-6 and TRBJ1-6; the match to TRBD1 covers 7 bases. The CDR3 extends over 15 amino acids. Losses at the gene ends were 1 base for V and 13 bases for J; bases not matched to a gene: 11. Looked up from germline, CDR1 is SGHDT and CDR2 is YYEEEE. The CDR3 coding sequence is TGTGCCAGCAGCTTGAAAGGGACAGCAATTCAGCCCCTCCACTTT. It is translated as CASSLKGTAIQPLHF.

The genes are TRBV4-3 and TRBJ2-5; 14 positions match TRBD2. The CDR3 has 19 amino acids. Germline CDR1 and CDR2: LGHNA and YSLEER. Trimming took 0 bases from V and 5 from J; bases not matched to a gene: 11. CDR3 nucleotide sequence: TGCGCCAGCAGCCAAGATCGAACACGACTAGCGGGGGGGCGGGAGACCCAGTACTTC. Translated: CASSQDRTRLAGGRETQYF.

The gene calls are TRBV5-6 and TRBJ2-7; D is possibly TRBD1 (6 bases). The germline V gene encodes CDR1 SGHDT and CDR2 YYEEEE. V was shortened by 3 bases and J by 9 bases, with 19 bases between the two germline ends. CDR3 size: 14 residues. This CDR3 reads CASSSGTNGNRQYF. The CDR3 DNA reads TGTGCCAGCAGCTCGGGGACAAACGGGAACAGGCAGTACTTC.

The gene calls are TRBV5-5 and TRBJ1-2; D remains ambiguous. CDR3 length equals 14 residues. Germline CDR1 is SGHKS and CDR2 is YYEKEE (reference sequence). V shed 3 bases and J shed 3 bases, with 12 bases lying between them. In nucleotides, the CDR3 is TGTGCCAGCAGCTCCGTAGGCGGGTACTATGGCTACACCTTC. This translates into CASSSVGGYYGYTF.

CDR3 in amino acids: CASSPTGGGDEQYF. In DNA, the CDR3 is TGTGCCAGCAGTCCTACAGGGGGTGGGGACGAGCAGTACTTC. The chain carries TRBV27 and TRBJ2-7; TRBD1 matches at 8 bases. J gave up 5 bases and V 5 bases, and 8 bases lay outside the gene matches. Germline V gives CDR1 MNHEY, CDR2 SMNVEV (reference sequence). The CDR3 has 14 amino acids.

This clone was recorded once. The J gene is TRBJ2-7, the V gene TRBV5-4, with a tentative D call TRBD2 (7 bases). The length of the CDR3 is 16 residues. Per germline, CDR1 SGHNT and CDR2 YYREEE (reference sequence). Trimming took off 2 bases at V and 5 bases at J, with 20 bases between the two ends. The CDR3 region has the DNA TGTGCCAGCAGCTTAAAGGTGACGGGGGGCCGGAACGAGCAGTACTTC. Translation: CASSLKVTGGRNEQYF.

Turning to this clone: This same CDR3 is encoded by further DNA sequences in the sample. The chain employs TRBV6-1 and TRBJ2-1; 9 bases line up with TRBD1. CDR3 length: 20 residues. J gave up 0 bases and V 4 bases, and 16 bases lay outside the gene matches. Germline V gene data show CDR1 as MNHNS and CDR2 as SASEGT. CDR3 amino acids: CASSAHNPKATGGSYNEQFF. The CDR3 DNA reads as TGTGCCAGCAGTGCTCACAACCCGAAGGCGACAGGGGGCTCCTACAATGAGCAGTTCTTC.

Turning to this clone: Other DNA sequences in this sample translate to the same CDR3. The chain employs TRBV6-6 and TRBJ2-3; 10 positions match TRBD2. V dropped 6 bases and J dropped 1; count of bases not matched to a gene: 4. The CDR3 is made up of 15 amino acids. Germline assignment: CDR1 MNHNY and CDR2 SVGAGI (reference sequence). This CDR3 reads CASSPTSGGTDTQYF. CDR3 nucleotide sequence: TGTGCCAGCAGCCCAACTAGCGGGGGCACAGATACGCAGTATTTT.

This sequence joins TRBV2 and TRBJ2-1; no clear D. Deletions cut 6 bases from V and 0 bases from J, with 12 bases between. The CDR3 sequence is 15 residues long. The germline CDR1 and CDR2 sequences are SNHLY and FYNNEI. CDR3 loop: CASSIGSSSYNEQFF. CDR3 sequence (DNA): TGTGCCAGCAGCATAGGTAGCAGCTCCTACAATGAGCAGTTCTTC.

The rearrangement uses TRBV11-2 and TRBJ2-7; weak D call: TRBD1 (5 bases). Between the trimmed V and J ends, which lost 5 bases and 5 bases, there was a span of 28 bases. Germline V gene data show CDR1 as SGHAT and CDR2 as FQNNGV. CDR3 length: 18 residues. CDR3 sequence: CASSPHLWGSRRLNEQYF. The CDR3 bases are TGTGCCAGCAGCCCGCACCTCTGGGGCAGCCGTCGGCTTAACGAGCAGTACTTC.

This clone turned up a few times. The rearrangement joins TRBV12-5 to TRBJ1-5; TRBD1 matches 7 bases. Germline V CDR1 and CDR2: LGHNT, FRNRAP. With V trimmed by 3 bases and J by 5 bases, 7 bases remained unmatched. The CDR3 is made up of 15 amino acids. CDR3: CASGFYDRVDQPQHF. The CDR3 DNA reads TGTGCTAGTGGTTTCTACGACAGGGTGGATCAGCCCCAGCATTTT.

The J gene is TRBJ2-5, the V gene TRBV7-6; perhaps TRBD2 as D (5 bases). Germline lookup yields CDR1 SGHVS and CDR2 FNYEAQ. This CDR3 has 14 residues. The V gene lost 4 bases and the J gene lost 5 bases, with 14 bases spanning the gap. CDR3: CASSSKERWETQYF. DNA for the CDR3: TGTGCCAGCAGCTCAAAGGAGCGGTGGGAGACCCAGTACTTC.

V gene TRBV5-6 combines with J gene TRBJ2-5; D is uncertain. The CDR3 has 15 residues. Germline V CDR1 and CDR2: SGHDT, YYEEEE. Trimming removed 4 bases from V and 0 bases from J, with 13 bases in between. The CDR3 coding sequence is TGTGCCAGCAGCCTGGGCGGCGGATACCAAGAGACCCAGTACTTC. This encodes CASSLGGGYQETQYF. The entire variable domain, with the rest obtained from reference TRBV5-6 and TRBJ2-5, is as follows: DAGVTQSPTHLIKTRGQQVTLRCSPKSGHDTVSWYQQALGQGPQFIFQYYEEEERQRGNFPDRFSGHQFPNYSSELNVNALLLGDSALYLCASSLGGGYQETQYFGPGTRLLVL.

The chain has TRBV15 and TRBJ2-5; tentative D call: TRBD2 (5 bases). The germline CDR1 and CDR2 sequences are LNHNV and YYDKDF (reference sequence). This CDR3 region has 15 residues. With 4 bases removed from V and 4 bases from J, the gap between germline ends came to 16 bases. CDR3 in DNA: TGTGCCACCAGCAAGGGAGTGCGAGGAGGAGAGACCCAGTACTTC. Amino acids: CATSKGVRGGETQYF.

CDR3 in amino acids: CASSFRLAGANNEQFF. DNA for the CDR3: TGTGCCAGCAGCTTCCGACTAGCGGGGGCCAACAATGAGCAGTTCTTC. The chain links TRBV5-4 to TRBJ2-1, with 12 bases aligning to TRBD2. V trimming: 2 bases; J trimming: 5 bases; junction bases outside the gene matches: 5. This CDR3 is 16 amino acids long. Germline assignment: CDR1 SGHNT and CDR2 YYREEE (reference sequence). The variable domain in full, with the rest retrieved from reference TRBV5-4 and TRBJ2-1, is ETGVTQSPTHLIKTRGQQVTLRCSSQSGHNTVSWYQQALGQGPQFIFQYYREEENGRGNFPPRFSGLQFPNYSSELNVNALELDDSALYLCASSFRLAGANNEQFFGPGTRLTVL.

The rearrangement joins TRBV18 to TRBJ1-3, with 7 bases fitting TRBD1. There are 16 residues in the CDR3. Losses at the gene ends were 2 bases for V and 3 bases for J; bases not matched to a gene: 7. In germline, CDR1 is KGHSH, CDR2 LQKENI. In DNA form, the CDR3 reads TGTGCCAGCTCACCAAGGCAGGGGGGTTTTGGAAACACCATATATTTT. This encodes CASSPRQGGFGNTIYF.

V usage is TRBV28 and J usage is TRBJ2-6, with a tentative D call TRBD2 (6 bases). Germline V CDR1 and CDR2: MDHEN, SYDVKM. V gave up 5 bases and J gave up 4 bases, with 18 bases separating them. There are 17 residues in the CDR3. In DNA, the CDR3 is TGTGCCAGCAGTCCACTCCGGGGGATTCTGGGGGCCAACGTCCTGACTTTC. Residues: CASSPLRGILGANVLTF. Full variable domain (rest looked up from reference TRBV28 and TRBJ2-6): DVKVTQSSRYLVKRTGEKVFLECVQDMDHENMFWYRQDPGLGLRLIYFSYDVKMKEKGDIPEGYSVSREKKERFSLILESASTNQTSMYLCASSPLRGILGANVLTFGAGSRLTVL.

The V and J genes are TRBV28 and TRBJ1-1; TRBD1 might be the D (6 bases). This CDR3 comprises 15 residues. With 2 bases removed from V and 1 base from J, the gap between germline ends came to 11 bases. Germline-derived CDR1 and CDR2 are MDHEN and SYDVKM. The CDR3 is CASSLGHRENTEAFF. The CDR3 DNA reads TGTGCCAGCAGTTTAGGTCACAGGGAGAACACTGAAGCTTTCTTT.

The gene calls are TRBV5-5 and TRBJ2-3; 9 bases map to TRBD2. V shed 4 bases, J shed 13 bases, and the junction held 4 bases outside the gene matches. Germline CDR1 SGHKS, CDR2 YYEKEE (reference sequence). CDR3 length equals 11 residues. CDR3 region: CASSRLAGEYF. CDR3 nucleotides: TGTGCCAGCAGCCGGTTAGCGGGGGAGTATTTT.

The chain is built from TRBV28 and TRBJ2-6; perhaps TRBD2 as D (5 bases). The CDR3 loop spans 15 amino acids. Looked up from germline, CDR1 is MDHEN and CDR2 is SYDVKM. Between the trimmed V and J ends, which lost 5 bases and 4 bases, there was a span of 12 bases. Here the CDR3 reads CASSPRGAGANVLTF. CDR3 in DNA: TGTGCCAGCAGTCCTCGGGGTGCAGGGGCCAACGTCCTGACTTTC.

This chain uses TRBV2 with TRBJ2-1; weak D call: TRBD1 (6 bases). Germline lookup yields CDR1 SNHLY and CDR2 FYNNEI. CDR3 length equals 14 residues. The V and J ends lost 0 bases and 8 bases respectively, with 11 bases between them. The CDR3 DNA follows: TGTGCCAGCAGTGAAGCGCAGGGGCTCGATGAGCAGTTCTTC. This translates into CASSEAQGLDEQFF.

This sequence joins TRBV4-3 and TRBJ2-3; D is undetermined. In germline, CDR1 is LGHNA, CDR2 YSLEER. The CDR3 covers 15 residues. The V gene lost 0 bases and the J gene lost 4 bases, with 11 bases spanning the gap. CDR3 bases: TGCGCCAGCAGCCAAGATCAAAAGCGTGCAGATACGCAGTATTTT. Translating gives CASSQDQKRADTQYF.

The V call is TRBV19, the J call TRBJ2-1, with 9 bases that match TRBD2. The CDR3 consists of 15 residues. CDR1 and CDR2 from the germline V gene are LNHDA and SQIVND (reference sequence). The ends lost 3 bases at V and 4 bases at J; junction bases unmatched: 4. The CDR3 sequence: CASSMASGGYNEQFF. The DNA for the CDR3 is TGTGCCAGTAGTATGGCGAGCGGGGGGTACAATGAGCAGTTCTTC.